This is a list of T cell receptor beta chains from one sample in a study of neoadjuvant anti-PD-1 for oral cavity cancer. Here immunoSEQ multiplex PCR was the method, and the copy in TCRdb shows in-frame clones only, minus some. The table includes about 7,200 clones, roughly three fifths detected once. This material consisted of tumor tissue, taken before nivolumab (anti-PD-1) treatment. All receptors come from a person aged 40 to 85 with oral cavity squamous cell carcinoma. The conserved cysteine and the conserved F or W are not part of the CDR3 here. Fields, in order: V gene, CDR3 protein.

V gene: TRBV7-8; CDR3 protein: ASSSQGREQETQY
V gene: TRBV15; CDR3 protein: ATSMPGIHEQY
V gene: TRBV18; CDR3 protein: ASSPATGVGSPLH
V gene: TRBV7-2; CDR3 protein: ASSLEASGRYEQY
V gene: TRBV6-5; CDR3 protein: ASSEWGGVYEQY
V gene: TRBV30; CDR3 protein: AWSVGGGRGGGELF
V gene: TRBV5-6; CDR3 protein: ASSLGQGANSPLH
V gene: TRBV30; CDR3 protein: AWSVDSNQPQH
V gene: TRBV5-4; CDR3 protein: ASSLPGPAYEQY
V gene: TRBV6-5; CDR3 protein: ASSYSNRAHGYT
V gene: TRBV28; CDR3 protein: ASSPISGRPNTGELF
V gene: TRBV2; CDR3 protein: AGRAGGPPEQY
V gene: TRBV6-6; CDR3 protein: ASSDGGSYEQY
V gene: TRBV7-9; CDR3 protein: ASSPRVTDTQY
V gene: TRBV6-4; CDR3 protein: ASSRSGTGANTGELF
V gene: TRBV19; CDR3 protein: ASSIRQENYGYT
V gene: TRBV6-1; CDR3 protein: ASTEADSWYGYT
V gene: TRBV28; CDR3 protein: ASSWGMGTGGYEQY
V gene: TRBV15; CDR3 protein: ATSRGTGTGNTGELF
V gene: TRBV29-1; CDR3 protein: SVEEGYTQY
V gene: TRBV28; CDR3 protein: ASSLPGGAPSNSPLH
V gene: TRBV13; CDR3 protein: ASSLGGGGYNEQF
V gene: TRBV10-3; CDR3 protein: ASSAGSYEQY
V gene: TRBV5-4; CDR3 protein: ASSFGQGVKNIQY
V gene: TRBV9; CDR3 protein: ASSDPGRGNYGYT
V gene: TRBV6-6; CDR3 protein: ASSPAAQVDTQY
V gene: TRBV6-1; CDR3 protein: ASSWTGVVYEQY
V gene: TRBV27; CDR3 protein: ATYYWGQAPNEKLF
V gene: TRBV10-3; CDR3 protein: AIKERGYEQY
V gene: TRBV7-2; CDR3 protein: ASSLAQGNEQF
V gene: TRBV7-7; CDR3 protein: ASSLSAAGGSEQY
V gene: TRBV9; CDR3 protein: ASSVGTSWMNTEAF
V gene: TRBV7-2; CDR3 protein: ASSPPGTGAETQY
V gene: TRBV27; CDR3 protein: ASTTTGTGGRGEQF
V gene: TRBV30; CDR3 protein: AWSNWTPGNTIY
V gene: TRBV28; CDR3 protein: ASSPRLQGGNQPQH
V gene: TRBV9; CDR3 protein: ASSARLAGERETQY
V gene: TRBV2; CDR3 protein: ASSDPLAAYEQY
V gene: TRBV9; CDR3 protein: ASSSSLGVSTDTQY
V gene: TRBV2; CDR3 protein: ASTPLAGGPGTEELF
V gene: TRBV19; CDR3 protein: ASSIARGYEQY
V gene: TRBV5-1; CDR3 protein: ASQGLAGGLNTGELF
V gene: TRBV5-6; CDR3 protein: ASFRSRGSLNTEAF
V gene: TRBV11-2; CDR3 protein: ASSPRTSSEDTEAF
V gene: TRBV29-1; CDR3 protein: SVDAGRISEAF
V gene: TRBV28; CDR3 protein: ASKKESLGNQPQH
V gene: TRBV27; CDR3 protein: ASSLRWLAGGGGNEQF
V gene: TRBV4-1; CDR3 protein: ASSKVGYTEAF
V gene: TRBV5-4; CDR3 protein: ASSLVQGDSPLH
V gene: TRBV9; CDR3 protein: ASSLDFSGELF
V gene: TRBV4-2; CDR3 protein: ASSLNWGETQY
V gene: TRBV10-3; CDR3 protein: AIRPSEPSYEQY
V gene: TRBV5-1; CDR3 protein: ASSPDRGLAGSDTQY
V gene: TRBV27; CDR3 protein: ASRTGGKTGELF
V gene: TRBV6-5; CDR3 protein: ASTSPGQGPYEQY
V gene: TRBV19; CDR3 protein: ASSHRARSGNTIY
V gene: TRBV5-4; CDR3 protein: ASPSKGRGGGEQF
V gene: TRBV7-8; CDR3 protein: ASSVFRGNSYNSPLH
V gene: TRBV27; CDR3 protein: ASSFRGRGAF
V gene: TRBV27; CDR3 protein: ASPRRRSGSETQY